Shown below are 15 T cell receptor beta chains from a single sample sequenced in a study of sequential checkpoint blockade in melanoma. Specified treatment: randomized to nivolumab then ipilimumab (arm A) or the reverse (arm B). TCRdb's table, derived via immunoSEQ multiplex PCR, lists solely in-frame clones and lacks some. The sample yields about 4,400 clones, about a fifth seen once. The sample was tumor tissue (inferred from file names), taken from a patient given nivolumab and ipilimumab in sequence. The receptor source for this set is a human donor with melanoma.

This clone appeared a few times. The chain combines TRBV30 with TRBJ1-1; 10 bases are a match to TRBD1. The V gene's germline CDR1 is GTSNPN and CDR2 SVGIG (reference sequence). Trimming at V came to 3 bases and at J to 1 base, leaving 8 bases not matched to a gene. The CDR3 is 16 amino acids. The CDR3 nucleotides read TGTGCCTGGAGGGGACAGGGGAGAGGGTGGAACACTGAAGCTTTCTTT. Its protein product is CAWRGQGRGWNTEAFF.

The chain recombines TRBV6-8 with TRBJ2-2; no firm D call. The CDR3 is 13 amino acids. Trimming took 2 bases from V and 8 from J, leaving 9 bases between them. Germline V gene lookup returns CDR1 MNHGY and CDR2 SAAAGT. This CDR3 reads CASSYGPSGELFF. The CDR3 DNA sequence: TGTGCCAGCAGTTACGGGCCCTCTGGGGAGCTGTTTTTT.

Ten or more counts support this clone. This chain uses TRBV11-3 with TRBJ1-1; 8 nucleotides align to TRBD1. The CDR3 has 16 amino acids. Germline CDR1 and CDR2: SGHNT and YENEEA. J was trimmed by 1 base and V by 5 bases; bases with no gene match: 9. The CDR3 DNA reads TGTGCCAGCAGCCACGGGACAGGTCTTGGGAACACTGAAGCTTTCTTT. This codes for CASSHGTGLGNTEAFF.

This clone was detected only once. CDR3 residues: CASSLRVGRQGAYNEQFF. The CDR3 DNA is TGCGCCAGCAGCTTGCGTGTTGGTCGACAGGGAGCCTACAATGAGCAGTTCTTC. The chain joins TRBV5-1 to TRBJ2-1; 7 bases align to TRBD1. This CDR3 has 18 residues. Trimming took 1 base from V and 2 from J; bases not matched to a gene: 12. Germline V gene sequence: CDR1 SGHRS, CDR2 YFSETQ.

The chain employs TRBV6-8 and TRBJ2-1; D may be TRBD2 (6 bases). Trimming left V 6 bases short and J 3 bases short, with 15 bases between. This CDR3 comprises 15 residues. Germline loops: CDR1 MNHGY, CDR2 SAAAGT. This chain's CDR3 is CASSSGRGNYNEQFF. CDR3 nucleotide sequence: TGTGCCAGCAGCTCGGGCCGGGGGAACTACAATGAGCAGTTCTTC.

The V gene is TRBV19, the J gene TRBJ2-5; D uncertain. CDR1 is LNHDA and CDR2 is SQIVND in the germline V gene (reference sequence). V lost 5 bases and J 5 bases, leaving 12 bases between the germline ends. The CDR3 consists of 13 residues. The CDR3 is CASSLRPEETQYF. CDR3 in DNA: TGTGCCAGTAGTTTACGGCCGGAGGAGACCCAGTACTTC.

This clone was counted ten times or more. The DNA for the CDR3 is TGTGCCAGCAGCTTGAGCGGGACAGGGACCTATGGCTACACCTTC. It encodes CASSLSGTGTYGYTF. The chain employs TRBV11-3 and TRBJ1-2; 9 nucleotides align to TRBD1. Trimming cost V 3 bases and J 4 bases; bases outside gene matches: 6. There are 15 residues in the CDR3. Germline loops: CDR1 SGHNT, CDR2 YENEEA.

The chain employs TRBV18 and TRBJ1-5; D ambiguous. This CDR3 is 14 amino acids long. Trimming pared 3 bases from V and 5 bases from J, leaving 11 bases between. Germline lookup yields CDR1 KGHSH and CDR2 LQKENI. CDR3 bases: TGTGCCAGCTCACCTCCGGACGGATATCAGCCCCAGCATTTT. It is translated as CASSPPDGYQPQHF.

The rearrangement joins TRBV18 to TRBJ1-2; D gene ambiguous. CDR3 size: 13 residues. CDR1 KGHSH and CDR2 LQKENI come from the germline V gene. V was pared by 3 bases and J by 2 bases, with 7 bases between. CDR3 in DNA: TGTGCCAGCTCACCCGAGGTAAACTATGGCTACACCTTC. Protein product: CASSPEVNYGYTF. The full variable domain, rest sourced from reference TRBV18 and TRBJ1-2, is NAGVMQNPRHLVRRRGQEARLRCSPMKGHSHVYWYRQLPEEGLKFMVYLQKENIIDESGMPKERFSAEFPKEGPSILRIQQVVRGDSAAYFCASSPEVNYGYTFGSGTRLTVV.

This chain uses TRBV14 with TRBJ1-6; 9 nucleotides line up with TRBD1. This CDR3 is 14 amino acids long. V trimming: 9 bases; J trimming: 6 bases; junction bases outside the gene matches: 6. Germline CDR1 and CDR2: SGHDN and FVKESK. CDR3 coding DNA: TGTGCCAGAGTCCGGGACAGGGTTAATTCACCCCTCCACTTT. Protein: CARVRDRVNSPLHF.

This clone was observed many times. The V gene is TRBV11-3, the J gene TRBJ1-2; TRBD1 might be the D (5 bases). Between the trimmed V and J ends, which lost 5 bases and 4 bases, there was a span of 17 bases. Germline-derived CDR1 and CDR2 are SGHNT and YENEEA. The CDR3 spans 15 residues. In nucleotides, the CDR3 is TGTGCCAGCAGCGAATCCGGGACGGGCACCTATGGCTACACCTTC. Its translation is CASSESGTGTYGYTF.

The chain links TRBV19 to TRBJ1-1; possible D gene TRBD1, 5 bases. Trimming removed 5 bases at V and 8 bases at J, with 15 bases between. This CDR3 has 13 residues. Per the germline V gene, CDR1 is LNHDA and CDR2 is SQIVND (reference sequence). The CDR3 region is CASSWGSFGEAFF. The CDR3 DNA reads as TGTGCCAGTAGTTGGGGGAGTTTCGGGGAAGCTTTCTTT.

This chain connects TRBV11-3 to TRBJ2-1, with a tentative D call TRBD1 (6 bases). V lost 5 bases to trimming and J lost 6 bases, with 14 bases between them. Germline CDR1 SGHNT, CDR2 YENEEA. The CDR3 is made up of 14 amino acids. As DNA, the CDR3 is TGTGCCAGCAGCGCTGTCCGGGACACCAATGAGCAGTTCTTC. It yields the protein CASSAVRDTNEQFF.

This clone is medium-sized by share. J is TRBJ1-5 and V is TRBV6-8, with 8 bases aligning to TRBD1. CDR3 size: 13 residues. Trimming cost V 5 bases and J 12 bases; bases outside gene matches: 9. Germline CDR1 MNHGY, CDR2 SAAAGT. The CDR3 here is CASSEEDRGHQHF. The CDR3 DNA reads TGTGCCAGCAGTGAGGAAGACAGGGGTCACCAGCATTTT.

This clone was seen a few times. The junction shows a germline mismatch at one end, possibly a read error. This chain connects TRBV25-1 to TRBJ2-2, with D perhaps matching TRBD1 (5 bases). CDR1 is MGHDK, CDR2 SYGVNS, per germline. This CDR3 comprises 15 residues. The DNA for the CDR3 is TGTGCCAGCAGTGACCCGGCAGGGAACGCCGGGGAGCTGTTTTTT. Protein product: CASSDPAGNAGELFF.